The 20 T cell receptor beta chains presented below share a single source sample, sequenced in a study of long-term antiretroviral therapy in people with HIV. Sequencing relied on immunoSEQ assay v3.0, run at survey level. The protocol was immunoSEQ multiplex PCR, while the TCRdb copy is restricted to in-frame clones and leaves out a portion. The sample consists of tens of thousands of clones, around 85% of them appearing once. The source was unsorted PBMCs, collected roughly 4.8 years after starting antiretroviral therapy. These receptors were collected from a man in his forties with HIV.

The chain joins TRBV2 to TRBJ2-5; possible D gene TRBD2, 6 bases. From germline, CDR1 is SNHLY and CDR2 FYNNEI. The CDR3 covers 15 residues. V lost 2 bases and J 4 bases, leaving 14 bases between the germline ends. CDR3 nucleotide sequence: TGTGCCAGCAGTGAATTGGGGGGAGAAGGAGAGACCCAGTACTTC. This sequence encodes CASSELGGEGETQYF.

V is TRBV15 and J is TRBJ1-5; 10 bases align to TRBD1. Germline V gene lookup returns CDR1 LNHNV and CDR2 YYDKDF (reference sequence). The CDR3 covers 13 residues. V lost 9 bases and J lost 7; bases outside the gene matches: 6. The CDR3 sequence: CATRQGAGQPQHF. The DNA of the CDR3 is TGTGCCACGAGACAGGGGGCAGGACAGCCCCAGCATTTT.

The chain employs TRBV7-9 and TRBJ2-7; 7 nucleotides line up with TRBD2. The V gene end was trimmed by 3 bases and the J gene end by 5 bases; junction bases not matched to a gene: 7. This CDR3 is 14 amino acids long. Germline CDR1 SEHNR, CDR2 FQNEAQ (reference sequence). In nucleotides, the CDR3 is TGTGCCAGCAGCTTTCAGCGGGGTAAGGACGAGCAGTACTTC. It specifies CASSFQRGKDEQYF.

The V gene is TRBV28, the J gene TRBJ2-7; D unresolved. The germline CDR1 and CDR2 sequences are MDHEN and SYDVKM. Trimming removed 4 bases from V and 4 bases from J, with 14 bases in between. The CDR3 length is 14 residues. The CDR3 region has the DNA TGTGCCAGCAGTTCTGCCTCTAGGTTATACGAGCAGTACTTC. Protein product: CASSSASRLYEQYF.

The V call is TRBV18, the J call TRBJ2-5; D call uncertain. This CDR3 contains 14 residues. The V gene's germline CDR1 is KGHSH and CDR2 LQKENI. V lost 2 bases to trimming and J lost 1 base, with 8 bases between them. The CDR3 DNA is TGTGCCAGCTCACCAACGCAGAGCCAAGAGACCCAGTACTTC. This encodes CASSPTQSQETQYF.

This clone was observed a single time. The chain carries TRBV28 and TRBJ1-2; D remains unclear. The CDR3 is 13 residues long. Germline V CDR1 and CDR2: MDHEN, SYDVKM. Trimming took off 2 bases at V and 7 bases at J, with 11 bases between the two ends. The CDR3 spells CASSLVTKGGYTF. In nucleotides, the CDR3 is TGTGCCAGCAGTTTAGTGACCAAGGGTGGCTACACCTTC.

The CDR3 reads CASSPQGERGNTIYF. CDR3 coding DNA: TGTGCCAGCTCACCACAGGGGGAGCGTGGAAACACCATATATTTT. This chain links TRBV18 with TRBJ1-3; weak D call: TRBD1 (6 bases). V was shortened by 1 base and J by 3 bases, with 10 bases between the two germline ends. From germline, CDR1 is KGHSH and CDR2 LQKENI. The CDR3 runs 15 residues.

V and J are TRBV2 and TRBJ1-2; no definite D call. The germline CDR1 and CDR2 sequences are SNHLY and FYNNEI. There are 13 residues in the CDR3. The V and J ends lost 4 bases and 5 bases respectively, with 11 bases between them. CDR3 region: CASSGLGTYGYTF. DNA for the CDR3: TGTGCCAGCAGTGGTTTAGGAACGTATGGCTACACCTTC. The variable domain in full, completed from reference TRBV2 and TRBJ1-2, reads EPEVTQTPSHQVTQMGQEVILRCVPISNHLYFYWYRQILGQKVEFLVSFYNNEISEKSEIFDDQFSVERPDGSNFTLKIRSTKLEDSAMYFCASSGLGTYGYTFGSGTRLTVV.

In this sample, this clone turned up a few times. The chain recombines TRBV20-1 with TRBJ1-1, with a weak D call TRBD1 (5 bases). Trimming pared 4 bases from V and 6 bases from J, leaving 9 bases between. CDR1 and CDR2 (germline): DFQATT, SNEGSKA (reference sequence). The CDR3 is 11 amino acids. The CDR3 DNA is TGCAGTGCTATGTCGGGGCCTGAAGCTTTCTTT. This translates into CSAMSGPEAFF.

The V call is TRBV28, the J call TRBJ2-7; D unclear. The CDR3 runs to 11 residues. Germline CDR1 MDHEN, CDR2 SYDVKM. V dropped 10 bases and J dropped 4 bases, with 11 bases sitting between them. For the CDR3, the DNA is TGTGCCACGGTCGCCCGGTACGAGCAGTACTTC. Encoded protein: CATVARYEQYF.

This chain connects TRBV28 to TRBJ2-5; D may be TRBD2 (6 bases). There are 13 residues in the CDR3. V was clipped by 6 bases and J by 6 bases, with 14 bases between them. Germline CDR1 and CDR2: MDHEN and SYDVKM. Here the CDR3 DNA reads TGTGCCAGCAGGGAGGGAGTCGAAAAGACCCAGTACTTC. Its protein is CASREGVEKTQYF.

The CDR3, as DNA: TGTGCCAGCACCCCCCGCCGGGGACTAGCGGGAATCGGCACAGATACGCAGTATTTT. Translation: CASTPRRGLAGIGTDTQYF. The chain links TRBV13 to TRBJ2-3; 13 nucleotides agree with TRBD2. CDR3 length: 19 residues. Germline V gene lookup returns CDR1 PRHDT and CDR2 FYEKMQ (reference sequence). The V gene end was trimmed by 7 bases and the J gene end by 1 base; junction bases not matched to a gene: 14.

The rearrangement joins TRBV5-8 to TRBJ1-5; TRBD1 matches 11 bases. Trimming cost V 5 bases and J 6 bases; bases outside gene matches: 7. This CDR3 has 15 residues. The germline gives CDR1 SGHTS, CDR2 YDEGEE. CDR3 sequence: CASRVGTGGVQPQHF. For the CDR3, the DNA is TGTGCCAGCAGGGTAGGGACAGGGGGTGTTCAGCCCCAGCATTTT.

This clone appeared a few times. This rearrangement joins TRBV7-9 to TRBJ1-6; tentatively, D is TRBD1 (6 bases). CDR1 is SEHNR and CDR2 is FQNEAQ in the germline V gene (reference sequence). This CDR3 has 12 amino acids. V was trimmed by 8 bases and J by 9 bases, leaving 11 bases between them. The CDR3 spells CASGRDTSPLHF. The CDR3 bases are TGTGCCAGCGGACGGGACACTTCACCCCTCCACTTT.

The V gene is TRBV4-2, the J gene TRBJ1-2; 7 nucleotides align to TRBD1. CDR1 and CDR2 from the germline V gene are LGHNA and YNFKEQ. V was clipped by 5 bases and J by 4 bases; unmatched bases: 16. The CDR3 totals 17 residues. CDR3 protein: CASSARGADERPYGYTF. CDR3 bases: TGTGCCAGCAGCGCCAGGGGGGCAGACGAACGACCCTATGGCTACACCTTC.

The V call is TRBV10-3, the J call TRBJ2-5; D is unresolved. CDR1 is ENHRY and CDR2 is SYGVKD in the germline V gene. With 6 bases removed from V and 5 bases from J, the gap between germline ends came to 1 base. The CDR3 covers 9 residues. CDR3 sequence: CAIRETQYF. For the CDR3, the DNA is TGTGCCATCAGGGAGACCCAGTACTTC.

This chain uses TRBV19 with TRBJ1-1; D gene uncertain. Germline values: CDR1 LNHDA, CDR2 SQIVND (reference sequence). The CDR3 is made up of 13 amino acids. V was clipped by 5 bases and J by 0 bases, with 7 bases between them. The CDR3 bases are TGTGCCAGTAGTCTGGTCATGAACACTGAAGCTTTCTTT. It yields the protein CASSLVMNTEAFF.

This chain links TRBV29-1 with TRBJ2-6, with D maybe TRBD1 (6 bases). CDR3 length: 16 amino acids. Germline values: CDR1 SQVTM, CDR2 ANQGSEA. The V gene lost 7 bases and the J gene lost 0 bases, with 16 bases spanning the gap. CDR3 in DNA: TGCAGCGCTCAGGGACAAGCTGGCTCTGGGGCCAACGTCCTGACTTTC. Its translation: CSAQGQAGSGANVLTF. Full variable domain (remainder filled in from reference TRBV29-1 and TRBJ2-6): SAVISQKPSRDICQRGTSLTIQCQVDSQVTMMFWYRQQPGQSLTLIATANQGSEATYESGFVIDKFPISRPNLTFSTLTVSNMSPEDSSIYLCSAQGQAGSGANVLTFGAGSRLTVL.

The gene calls are TRBV27 and TRBJ2-7, with TRBD1 as a possible D gene (6 bases). The CDR3 sequence is 15 residues long. Per germline, CDR1 MNHEY and CDR2 SMNVEV (reference sequence). The V and J ends lost 4 bases and 5 bases respectively, with 18 bases between them. The CDR3 region has the DNA TGTGCCAGCAGTTCGCCAGGGGCTGCAGGGAACGAGCAGTACTTC. Residues: CASSSPGAAGNEQYF.

This chain uses TRBV5-6 with TRBJ2-3; the match to TRBD1 covers 7 bases. V trimming: 1 base; J trimming: 0 bases; junction bases outside the gene matches: 5. Germline V gene lookup returns CDR1 SGHDT and CDR2 YYEEEE. The CDR3 runs 16 residues. The CDR3 here is CASSLYRGPSTDTQYF. The CDR3 coding sequence is TGTGCCAGCAGCTTGTACAGGGGCCCTAGCACAGATACGCAGTATTTT.